This is a list of T cell receptor beta chains from one sample in a study of regulatory and conventional T cells in RAG deficiency. This table comes from immunoSEQ multiplex PCR, and its TCRdb copy is limited to in-frame clones, with some not included. Altogether roughly 30,000 clones are present, 90% to 97% being singletons, with the ten largest covering 0.35% to 0.4%. This sample also belongs to another study, concerning regulatory T cells.

The source material was CD25- CD4+ T cells sorted from blood. These receptor sequences come from a human donor in good health. Each CDR3 is given with its conserved first and last residue. Fields, in order: V gene, D gene, CDR3 length, clone size, J gene, CDR3 protein, CDR3 DNA. The D gene is left open where the match is weak. Clone size is given for some rows only: seen once, a few or many times, or a class if the clone is expanded.

V: TRBV11-2; D: .; length: 13; size: .; J: TRBJ2-1; CDR3: CASSQGRHNEQFF; DNA: TGTGCCAGCAGCCAGGGGCGCCACAATGAGCAGTTCTTC
V: TRBV6-5; D: .; length: 11; size: .; J: TRBJ2-7; CDR3: CASGRRDEQYF; DNA: TGTGCCAGCGGGCGTCGCGACGAGCAGTACTTC
V: TRBV5-1; D: .; length: 15; size: once; J: TRBJ1-1; CDR3: CASSGGWVGDTEAFF; DNA: TGCGCCAGCAGCGGAGGGTGGGTCGGGGACACTGAAGCTTTCTTT
V: TRBV5-1; D: TRBD1; length: 14; size: .; J: TRBJ1-2; CDR3: CASSLTGQNYGYTF; DNA: TGCGCCAGCAGCTTGACGGGACAGAACTATGGCTACACCTTC
V: TRBV7-8; D: .; length: 14; size: .; J: TRBJ1-1; CDR3: CASREEPMNTEAFF; DNA: TGTGCATCTAGGGAGGAACCCATGAACACTGAAGCTTTCTTT
V: TRBV30; D: .; length: 13; size: .; J: TRBJ1-2; CDR3: CAWTPGTNYGYTF; DNA: TGTGCCTGGACTCCAGGTACCAACTATGGCTACACCTTC
V: TRBV6-4; D: .; length: 13; size: .; J: TRBJ2-1; CDR3: CASSVERYNEQFF; DNA: TGTGCCAGCAGTGTAGAGCGGTACAATGAGCAGTTCTTC
V: TRBV5-1; D: .; length: 15; size: .; J: TRBJ2-1; CDR3: CASSLAPVANNEQFF; DNA: TGCGCCAGCAGCTTGGCTCCCGTGGCAAACAATGAGCAGTTCTTC
V: TRBV6-4; D: .; length: 14; size: .; J: TRBJ2-3; CDR3: CASSLDRNTDTQYF; DNA: TGTGCCAGCAGTCTGGACAGAAATACAGATACGCAGTATTTT
V: TRBV5-4; D: .; length: 15; size: .; J: TRBJ1-4; CDR3: CASSLAAAVGEKLFF; DNA: TGTGCCAGCAGCTTGGCCGCGGCAGTTGGTGAAAAACTGTTTTTT
V: TRBV9; D: TRBD2; length: 16; size: .; J: TRBJ2-1; CDR3: CASSVEVLAGYNEQFF; DNA: TGTGCCAGCAGCGTAGAGGTCCTAGCGGGATACAATGAGCAGTTCTTC
V: TRBV6-5; D: .; length: 15; size: .; J: TRBJ2-7; CDR3: CASSYQVYPPYEQYF; DNA: TGTGCCAGCAGTTACCAGGTTTACCCCCCCTACGAGCAGTACTTC
V: TRBV5-1; D: .; length: 14; size: .; J: TRBJ2-7; CDR3: CASRFTTGSYEQYF; DNA: TGCGCCAGCCGGTTTACCACGGGCTCCTACGAGCAGTACTTC
V: TRBV14; D: TRBD1; length: 18; size: .; J: TRBJ2-6; CDR3: CASSQVQGASLGANVLTF; DNA: TGTGCCAGCAGCCAAGTTCAGGGGGCCTCTCTAGGGGCCAACGTCCTGACTTTC
V: TRBV5-1; D: .; length: 14; size: .; J: TRBJ2-3; CDR3: CASSLTGAADTQYF; DNA: TGCGCCAGCAGCTTGACGGGAGCGGCAGATACGCAGTATTTT
V: TRBV5-8; D: TRBD1; length: 14; size: .; J: TRBJ2-7; CDR3: CASSLLGDRGYPDF; DNA: TGTGCCAGCAGCTTGCTAGGAGACAGGGGGTATCCGGACTTC
V: TRBV18; D: .; length: 15; size: .; J: TRBJ2-7; CDR3: CASSTKVGLHYEQYF; DNA: TGTGCCAGCTCAACTAAAGTGGGACTCCACTACGAGCAGTACTTC
V: TRBV7-2; D: TRBD1; length: 16; size: .; J: TRBJ1-3; CDR3: CASSRHLGQGRNTIYF; DNA: TGTGCCAGCAGCCGTCACCTGGGACAGGGGAGAAACACCATATATTTT
V: TRBV7-2; D: TRBD2; length: 16; size: .; J: TRBJ2-5; CDR3: CASSLAGLAGGETQYF; DNA: TGTGCCAGCAGCTTAGCGGGGCTAGCGGGAGGAGAGACCCAGTACTTC
V: TRBV9; D: TRBD1; length: 13; size: .; J: TRBJ2-1; CDR3: CASSTGVGNEQFF; DNA: TGTGCCAGCAGCACAGGGGTAGGCAATGAGCAGTTCTTC
V: TRBV18; D: TRBD1; length: 15; size: .; J: TRBJ1-5; CDR3: CASSSNRGSNQPQHF; DNA: TGTGCCAGCTCATCGAACAGGGGTAGCAATCAGCCCCAGCATTTT
V: TRBV19; D: .; length: 12; size: .; J: TRBJ1-2; CDR3: CASSPGLYGYTF; DNA: TGTGCCAGTAGTCCAGGACTCTATGGCTACACCTTC
V: TRBV20-1; D: TRBD2; length: 11; size: .; J: TRBJ2-1; CDR3: CSVTGGNEQFF; DNA: TGCAGTGTTACGGGAGGGAATGAGCAGTTCTTC
V: TRBV30; D: TRBD1; length: 14; size: once; J: TRBJ2-1; CDR3: CAWRSPGQTVKQFF; DNA: TGTGCCTGGAGATCTCCGGGACAGACTGTGAAGCAGTTCTTC
V: TRBV28; D: .; length: 12; size: once; J: TRBJ2-4; CDR3: CASKGSKNIQYF; DNA: TGTGCCAGCAAGGGGTCCAAAAACATTCAGTACTTC
V: TRBV4-1; D: TRBD2; length: 16; size: .; J: TRBJ2-7; CDR3: CASSRIWGLAIYEQYF; DNA: TGCGCCAGCAGCCGCATATGGGGACTAGCGATCTACGAGCAGTACTTC
V: TRBV5-1; D: TRBD1; length: 13; size: .; J: TRBJ2-7; CDR3: CASSADSGGTEYF; DNA: TGCGCCAGCAGCGCCGATTCAGGGGGAACGGAGTACTTC
V: TRBV11-2; D: .; length: 15; size: .; J: TRBJ2-2; CDR3: CASSYFRGATGELFF; DNA: TGTGCCAGCAGCTACTTTCGGGGGGCGACCGGGGAGCTGTTTTTT
V: TRBV6-5; D: .; length: 15; size: .; J: TRBJ1-1; CDR3: CASNFLDLGRSEASF; DNA: TGTGCCAGTAATTTCCTGGATCTGGGGAGAAGTGAAGCTTCCTTT
V: TRBV15; D: TRBD2; length: 18; size: .; J: TRBJ2-1; CDR3: CATSRDYGTSGGYNEQFF; DNA: TGTGCCACCAGCAGAGACTACGGGACTAGCGGGGGCTACAATGAGCAGTTCTTC
V: TRBV11-1; D: .; length: 13; size: .; J: TRBJ2-3; CDR3: CASTNPGADTQYF; DNA: TGTGCCAGCACCAATCCAGGGGCAGATACGCAGTATTTT
V: TRBV27; D: TRBD1; length: 16; size: .; J: TRBJ1-3; CDR3: CASSPGQAYSGNTIYF; DNA: TGTGCCAGCAGTCCCGGACAGGCTTACTCTGGAAACACCATATATTTT
V: TRBV7-2; D: .; length: 15; size: .; J: TRBJ1-4; CDR3: CASSLELLSNEKLFF; DNA: TGTGCCAGCAGCTTAGAGTTGCTATCTAATGAAAAACTGTTTTTT
V: TRBV30; D: .; length: 14; size: .; J: TRBJ1-3; CDR3: CAWSERGKGNTIYF; DNA: TGTGCCTGGAGTGAAAGGGGTAAAGGAAACACCATATATTTT
V: TRBV7-2; D: .; length: 18; size: .; J: TRBJ1-3; CDR3: CASSFAPPGGFSGNTIYF; DNA: TGTGCCAGCAGCTTCGCCCCTCCGGGAGGTTTCTCTGGAAACACCATATATTTT
V: TRBV6-1; D: .; length: 14; size: .; J: TRBJ1-3; CDR3: CASRTDSSGNTIYF; DNA: TGTGCCAGCAGGACAGATAGCTCTGGAAACACCATATATTTT
V: TRBV6-5; D: .; length: 15; size: .; J: TRBJ1-2; CDR3: CASSGWYSTNYGYTF; DNA: TGTGCCAGCAGTGGGTGGTACAGTACTAACTATGGCTACACCTTC
V: TRBV19; D: .; length: 11; size: .; J: TRBJ1-1; CDR3: CASTRGGEAFF; DNA: TGTGCCAGCACACGGGGGGGGGAAGCTTTCTTT
V: TRBV18; D: .; length: 21; size: .; J: TRBJ1-3; CDR3: CASSPLILRHPPVSSGNTIYF; DNA: TGTGCCAGCTCACCACTGATATTGCGACATCCGCCTGTTAGCTCTGGAAACACCATATATTTT
V: TRBV6-6; D: .; length: 15; size: .; J: TRBJ2-5; CDR3: CASSWIASGQETQYF; DNA: TGTGCCAGCAGTTGGATAGCGTCAGGACAAGAGACCCAGTACTTC
V: TRBV7-9; D: TRBD1; length: 15; size: .; J: TRBJ2-7; CDR3: CASSPGQADSYEQYF; DNA: TGTGCCAGCAGCCCGGGACAGGCGGACTCCTACGAGCAGTACTTC
V: TRBV5-6; D: .; length: 15; size: .; J: TRBJ2-1; CDR3: CASSLLQGAGAEQFF; DNA: TGTGCCAGCAGCTTGCTCCAGGGGGCGGGAGCGGAGCAGTTCTTC
V: TRBV29-1; D: .; length: 13; size: .; J: TRBJ1-1; CDR3: CSVLQGRKTEAFF; DNA: TGCAGCGTTCTTCAGGGGAGAAAAACTGAAGCTTTCTTT
V: TRBV11-2; D: .; length: 14; size: .; J: TRBJ1-2; CDR3: CASSSPPQGSGYTF; DNA: TGTGCCAGCAGCTCCCCACCACAGGGTAGCGGCTACACCTTC
V: TRBV5-1; D: .; length: 13; size: once; J: TRBJ1-1; CDR3: CASSRLGSTEAFF; DNA: TGCGCCAGCAGCCGGCTAGGGAGCACTGAAGCTTTCTTT
V: TRBV6-5; D: TRBD1; length: 13; size: .; J: TRBJ2-5; CDR3: CASRGQGKETQYF; DNA: TGTGCCAGCAGAGGACAGGGGAAAGAGACCCAGTACTTC
V: TRBV28; D: .; length: 18; size: once; J: TRBJ2-7; CDR3: CASSLVRQAPPRPYEQYF; DNA: TGTGCCAGCAGTTTAGTTCGGCAGGCTCCACCGAGACCCTACGAGCAGTACTTC
V: TRBV25-1; D: TRBD1; length: 15; size: .; J: TRBJ1-6; CDR3: CASSDAGTGNSPLHF; DNA: TGTGCCAGCAGTGATGCCGGGACAGGGAATTCACCCCTCCACTTT
V: TRBV5-6; D: TRBD1; length: 16; size: .; J: TRBJ2-1; CDR3: CASSLYDRGSYNEQFF; DNA: TGTGCCAGCAGCTTATATGACAGGGGGTCCTACAATGAGCAGTTCTTC
V: TRBV6-1; D: .; length: 15; size: .; J: TRBJ2-5; CDR3: CASSEAWGPSETQYF; DNA: TGTGCCAGCAGTGAAGCGTGGGGGCCTTCAGAGACCCAGTACTTC
V: TRBV5-4; D: .; length: 15; size: .; J: TRBJ1-1; CDR3: CASRKDQGVNTEAFF; DNA: TGTGCCAGCAGGAAGGATCAAGGGGTGAACACTGAAGCTTTCTTT
V: TRBV4-3; D: .; length: 13; size: .; J: TRBJ1-2; CDR3: CASSQDISGGYTF; DNA: TGCGCCAGCAGCCAAGATATCTCGGGGGGCTACACCTTC
V: TRBV19; D: .; length: 18; size: .; J: TRBJ1-1; CDR3: CASSSRPGQSNLNTEAFF; DNA: TGTGCCAGTAGTTCACGGCCTGGACAGAGTAACCTGAACACTGAAGCTTTCTTT
V: TRBV11-3; D: .; length: 13; size: .; J: TRBJ2-1; CDR3: CASSPSTTDEQFF; DNA: TGTGCCAGCAGCCCCTCGACTACAGATGAGCAGTTCTTC
V: TRBV2; D: .; length: 15; size: .; J: TRBJ1-1; CDR3: CASSGGGGRGTEAFF; DNA: TGTGCCAGCAGTGGGGGAGGGGGTAGAGGGACTGAAGCTTTCTTT
V: TRBV25-1; D: .; length: 14; size: .; J: TRBJ2-1; CDR3: CASSEYNSMNEQFF; DNA: TGTGCCAGCAGTGAATATAATAGTATGAATGAGCAGTTCTTC
V: TRBV5-1; D: TRBD1; length: 13; size: once; J: TRBJ1-1; CDR3: CATTGQGNTEAFF; DNA: TGCGCCACCACAGGACAGGGGAACACTGAAGCTTTCTTT
V: TRBV4-3; D: .; length: 16; size: once; J: TRBJ1-2; CDR3: CASSQDHTGTRNGYTF; DNA: TGCGCCAGCAGCCAGGATCATACCGGGACACGTAATGGCTACACCTTC
V: TRBV19; D: .; length: 14; size: .; J: TRBJ2-1; CDR3: CASSSGDFYNEQFF; DNA: TGTGCCAGTAGTTCGGGAGATTTCTACAATGAGCAGTTCTTC